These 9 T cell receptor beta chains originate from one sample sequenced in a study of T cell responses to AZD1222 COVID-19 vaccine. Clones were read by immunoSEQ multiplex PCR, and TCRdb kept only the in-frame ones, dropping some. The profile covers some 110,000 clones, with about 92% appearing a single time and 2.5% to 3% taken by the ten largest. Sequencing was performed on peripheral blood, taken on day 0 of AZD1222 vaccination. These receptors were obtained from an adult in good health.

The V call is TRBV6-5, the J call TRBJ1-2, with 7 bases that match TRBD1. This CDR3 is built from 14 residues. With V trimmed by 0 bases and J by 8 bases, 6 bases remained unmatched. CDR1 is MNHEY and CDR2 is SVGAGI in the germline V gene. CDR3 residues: CASSYSARGDGYTF. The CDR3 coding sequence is TGTGCCAGCAGTTACTCGGCCAGGGGGGACGGCTACACCTTC.

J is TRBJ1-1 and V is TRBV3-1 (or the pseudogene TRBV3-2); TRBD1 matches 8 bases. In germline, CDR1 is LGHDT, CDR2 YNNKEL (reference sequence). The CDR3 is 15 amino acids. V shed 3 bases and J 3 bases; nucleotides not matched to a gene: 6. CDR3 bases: TGTGCCAGCAGCCACAGGGGGCGTCTAGACACTGAAGCTTTCTTT. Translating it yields CASSHRGRLDTEAFF.

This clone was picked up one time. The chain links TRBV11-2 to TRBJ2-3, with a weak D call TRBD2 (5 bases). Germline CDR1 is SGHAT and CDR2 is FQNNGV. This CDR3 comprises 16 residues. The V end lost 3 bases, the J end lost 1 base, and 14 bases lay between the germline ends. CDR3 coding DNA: TGTGCCAGCAGCTTTAAGAGTTTGGGAGGCACAGATACGCAGTATTTT. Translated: CASSFKSLGGTDTQYF.

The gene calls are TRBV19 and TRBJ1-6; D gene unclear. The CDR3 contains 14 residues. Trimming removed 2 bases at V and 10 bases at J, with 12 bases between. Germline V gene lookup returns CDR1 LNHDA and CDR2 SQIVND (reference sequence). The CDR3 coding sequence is TGTGCCAGTAGTATAAAAAGGATCGACTCACCCCTCCACTTT. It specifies CASSIKRIDSPLHF. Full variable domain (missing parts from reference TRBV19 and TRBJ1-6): DGGITQSPKYLFRKEGQNVTLSCEQNLNHDAMYWYRQDPGQGLRLIYYSQIVNDFQKGDIAEGYSVSREKKESFPLTVTSAQKNPTAFYLCASSIKRIDSPLHFGNGTRLTVT.

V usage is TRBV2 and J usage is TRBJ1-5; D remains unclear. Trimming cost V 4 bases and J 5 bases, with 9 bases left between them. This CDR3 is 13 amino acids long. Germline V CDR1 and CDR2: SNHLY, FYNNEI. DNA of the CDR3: TGTGCCAGCAGTGGGGAGGATTATCAGCCCCAGCATTTT. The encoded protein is CASSGEDYQPQHF.

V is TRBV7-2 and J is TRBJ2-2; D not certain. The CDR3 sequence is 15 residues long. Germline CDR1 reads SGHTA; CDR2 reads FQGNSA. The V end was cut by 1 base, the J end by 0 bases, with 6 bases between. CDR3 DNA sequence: TGTGCCAGCAGCTTAGATGTTTCGAACACCGGGGAGCTGTTTTTT. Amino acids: CASSLDVSNTGELFF.

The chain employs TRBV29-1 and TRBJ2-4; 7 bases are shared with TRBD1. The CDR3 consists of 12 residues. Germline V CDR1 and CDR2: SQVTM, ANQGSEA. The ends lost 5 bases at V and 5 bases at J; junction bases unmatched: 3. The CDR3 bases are TGCAGCGTTAACGGACAGGAAAACATTCAGTACTTC. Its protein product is CSVNGQENIQYF.

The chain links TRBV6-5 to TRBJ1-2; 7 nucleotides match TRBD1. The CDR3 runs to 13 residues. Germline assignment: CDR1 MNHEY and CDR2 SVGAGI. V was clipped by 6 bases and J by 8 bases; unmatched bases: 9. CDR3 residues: CASRRQGGNGYTF. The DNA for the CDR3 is TGTGCCAGCAGGAGGCAGGGGGGTAACGGCTACACCTTC.

The DNA of the CDR3 is TGTGCCAGCAGACGGACCCCCACTGAAGCTTTCTTT. This gives the protein CASRRTPTEAFF. The chain employs TRBV6-5 and TRBJ1-1; no clear D gene. The CDR3 contains 12 residues. Germline lookup yields CDR1 MNHEY and CDR2 SVGAGI. The V end was cut by 6 bases, the J end by 4 bases, with 9 bases between.